The clone carrying this TCR beta chain was detected once. Its antigen is unidentified. A J-beta primer mix and a sample-barcoded 5' primer were used in a second PCR of roughly 6 to 11 cycles. TCRdb called the 5' RACE reads again in MiXCR, with one record for every CDR3 protein. Seen here are around 870,000 distinct CDR3 sequences, more than 25% observed once, and the top ten hold approximately 15%. This specimen belongs to a study of blood T cells in healthy people across ages. Broader study findings: Measured against age, TCR beta diversity per million T cells decreased in a roughly linear manner. Higher naive T cell percentage went strongly together with higher TCR beta diversity.

This CDR3 spans 16 amino acids. CDR1 and CDR2 from the germline V gene are MNHEY and SVGEGT. This TCR came from a woman over 75 in good health. The sample comprised blood. The V call is TRBV6-2 or TRBV6-3, the J call TRBJ2-1; either TRBD1 or TRBD2 may supply D (6 bases each). The DNA end is more similar to TRBJ2-7, so the J call may be wrong. CDR3 DNA: TGTGCCAGCAGTCCCTTGAGGGGGGCCTTATACAATGAGCAGTACTTC. Translation: CASSPLRGALYNEQYF.